These T cell receptor beta chains were read from a single sample in a study of T cell responses to AZD1222 COVID-19 vaccine. The table came from immunoSEQ multiplex PCR; TCRdb's copy has only in-frame clones and leaves some out. The sample has roughly 150,000 clones, roughly 84% seen once; the top ten hold approximately 4%. The specimen was peripheral blood, collected on day 0 of AZD1222 vaccination. The receptor source for this set is an adult in good health. The CDR3 runs from the conserved cysteine through the conserved F or W. The D gene is left open where the match is weak. Clone size is given for some rows only: seen once, a few or many times, or a class if the clone is expanded.

>TRBJ2-3|TRBD1|NA|TRBV5-1
TGCGCCAGCAGCTTGGCGGACAGGGATACGCAGTATTTT
CASSLADRDTQYF
>TRBJ2-1|NA|NA|TRBV19
TGTGCCAGTAGTATTAAAGCGGGCGAACCCCGGGGGCGTGAGCAGTTCTTC
CASSIKAGEPRGREQFF
>TRBJ1-1|NA|once|TRBV7-9
TGTGCCAGCAGACCGGGACAATCGAACACTGAAGCTTTCTTT
CASRPGQSNTEAFF
>TRBJ2-7|NA|NA|TRBV5-1
TGCGCCAGCAGCACCTGGGGGGGGCAGGACTACGAGCAGTACTTC
CASSTWGGQDYEQYF
>TRBJ2-3|NA|NA|TRBV5-1
TGCGCCAGCAGTGGGGGAATGGGTACAGATACGCAGTATTTT
CASSGGMGTDTQYF
>TRBJ1-5|NA|NA|TRBV18
TGTGCCAGCTCGACTACAGGGTTGGAGAATCAGCCCCAGCATTTT
CASSTTGLENQPQHF
>TRBJ2-7|TRBD1|NA|TRBV19
TGTGCCAGTAGTCCTCCGGGACAGGGGCCAACCTACGAGCAGTACTTC
CASSPPGQGPTYEQYF
>TRBJ2-3|NA|NA|TRBV7-2
TGTGCCAGCAGCTTATTGGGGTTAGCAGATACGCAGTATTTT
CASSLLGLADTQYF
>TRBJ1-5|TRBD1|few|TRBV28
TGTGCCAGCAGTTTATGGCCCTTTACAGGGGTAGACGGCAGTCAGCCCCAGCATTTT
CASSLWPFTGVDGSQPQHF
>TRBJ1-3|NA|NA|TRBV6-5
TGTGCCAGCAGTCCAGGAGGGAACTCTGGAAACACCATATATTTT
CASSPGGNSGNTIYF
>TRBJ1-4|NA|NA|TRBV7-9
TGTGCCAGCAGCCTTGGGCAGGGGAGGACTAATGAAAAACTGTTTTTT
CASSLGQGRTNEKLFF
>TRBJ1-2|NA|NA|TRBV6-5
TGTGCCAGCAGTTCATCCTCTTTGGGACACTATGGCTACACCTTC
CASSSSSLGHYGYTF
>TRBJ1-5|TRBD1|NA|TRBV28
TGTGCCAGCAGCTTAATTAGGGGCCTTCCAGGGGGCCAGCCCCAGCATTTT
CASSLIRGLPGGQPQHF
>TRBJ1-6|TRBD1|NA|TRBV7-2
TGTGCCAGCAGCCCACGCCCGACAGGGGCCTCACCCCTCCACTTT
CASSPRPTGASPLHF
>TRBJ2-5|TRBD1|NA|TRBV11-2
TGTGCCAGCAGCCCGGGACAGGGAGGTCGGGAGACCCAGTACTTC
CASSPGQGGRETQYF
>TRBJ2-2|NA|NA|TRBV5-4
TGTGCCAGCAGCTCACAGGGCATCGACGACGGGGAGCTGTTTTTT
CASSSQGIDDGELFF
>TRBJ2-1|TRBD2|NA|TRBV28
TGTGCCAGCAGCCCCCCCAGCGGGGGGGCATATGAGCAGTTCTTC
CASSPPSGGAYEQFF
>TRBJ1-2|TRBD1|NA|TRBV10-2
TGCGCCAGCAGTGCTGACAGGGTCAGCCGGGATGGCTACACCTTC
CASSADRVSRDGYTF
>TRBJ2-1|TRBD2|NA|TRBV5-1
TGCGCCAGCAGCGGAACTAGCGGGGGGGCTCTTAATGAGCAGTTCTTC
CASSGTSGGALNEQFF
>TRBJ1-2|TRBD1|NA|TRBV27
TGTGCCAGCAGTTCCCGGGACAGGGCTTACACCTTC
CASSSRDRAYTF
>TRBJ2-1|NA|NA|TRBV19
TGTGCCAGTAGTATAGGGTTCAGGAATGAGCAGTTCTTC
CASSIGFRNEQFF
>TRBJ2-7|NA|NA|TRBV5-4
TGTGCCACCCGGGGGCCGGGGGGCCCCTACGAGCAGTACTTC
CATRGPGGPYEQYF
>TRBJ1-5|NA|NA|TRBV27
TGTGCCACCAAAGTGCTCGGCAGGGGCTTACTCAATCAGCCCCAGCATTTT
CATKVLGRGLLNQPQHF
>TRBJ1-2|NA|NA|TRBV18
TGTGCCAGCTCCCCCAGAGGTCAGAGCGACTACACCTTC
CASSPRGQSDYTF
>TRBJ2-1|NA|NA|TRBV28
TGTGCCAGCAGTTTATATCAGCAGTACGAGGACAATGAGCAGTTCTTC
CASSLYQQYEDNEQFF
>TRBJ1-5|NA|NA|TRBV16
TGTGCCAGCAGCCGCGACTACGGGGGCAATCAGCCCCAGCATTTT
CASSRDYGGNQPQHF
>TRBJ1-2|NA|few|TRBV28
TGTGCCAGCAGTTCCGGGACCAAACACGGCTACACCTTC
CASSSGTKHGYTF
>TRBJ2-3|TRBD2|NA|TRBV27
TGTGCCAGCAGTTCAAGACTAGCGGGAAGCACAGATACGCAGTATTTT
CASSSRLAGSTDTQYF
>TRBJ1-2|TRBD1|NA|TRBV2
TGTGCCAGCAGTAAACCCAGGGGGCAGGACTATGGCTACACCTTC
CASSKPRGQDYGYTF
>TRBJ2-1|NA|NA|TRBV7-3
TGTGCCAGCAGTCTATCAGGGGCCCTCCTAAGCAATGAGCAGTTCTTC
CASSLSGALLSNEQFF
>TRBJ1-3|TRBD1|NA|TRBV2
TGTGCCAGCAGTGAGACACAGGGGACTGGAAACACCATATATTTT
CASSETQGTGNTIYF
>TRBJ2-7|NA|NA|TRBV7-9
TGTGCCAGCAGCTTACACCCCCTGGACGAGCAGTACTTC
CASSLHPLDEQYF
>TRBJ1-2|TRBD1|NA|TRBV7-3
TGTGCCAGCAGCTTTGACAGGGCTTATGGCTACACCTTC
CASSFDRAYGYTF
>TRBJ2-5|NA|NA|TRBV30
TGTGCCTGGAGTGTTGGGCCGACAAACCAAGAGACCCAGTACTTC
CAWSVGPTNQETQYF
>TRBJ2-2|NA|NA|TRBV27
TGTGCCAGCAGTCCCCTCCCCGACAGCCGTTACACCGGGGAGCTGTTTTTT
CASSPLPDSRYTGELFF
>TRBJ1-2|NA|once|TRBV23-1
TGCGCCAGCACTCCCAGGAACTATGGCTACACCTTC
CASTPRNYGYTF
>TRBJ2-1|TRBD1|NA|TRBV28
TGTGCCAGCAGTACCCTGACAGGGGGCTACAATGAGCAGTTCTTC
CASSTLTGGYNEQFF
>TRBJ2-3|NA|NA|TRBV7-3
TGTGCCAGCAGCCTATCCGGCGGGGCCGCAGATACGCAGTATTTT
CASSLSGGAADTQYF
>TRBJ1-5|NA|many|TRBV2
TGTGCCAGCAGCCCGGGGCACCCCAATCAGCCCCAGCATTTT
CASSPGHPNQPQHF
>TRBJ1-2|TRBD1|once|TRBV28
TGTGCCAGCAGTCCGCCGGGGACAGGGAGCTATGGCTACACCTTC
CASSPPGTGSYGYTF
>TRBJ1-2|TRBD1|NA|TRBV27
TGTGCCAGCAGTTTTTCGACAGGGCCCAACTATGGCTACACCTTC
CASSFSTGPNYGYTF
>TRBJ2-3|TRBD2|few|TRBV7-8
TGTGCCAGCAGCTGGCTAGCGGGGGGTAGCACAGATACGCAGTATTTT
CASSWLAGGSTDTQYF
>TRBJ1-6|NA|NA|TRBV7-6
TGTGCCAGCAGCCTAAAAAGGGGCCTTAATTCACCCCTCCACTTT
CASSLKRGLNSPLHF
>TRBJ1-5|NA|NA|TRBV2
TGTGCCAGCAGCAGTTCGCGACAAAACAATCAGCCCCAGCATTTT
CASSSSRQNNQPQHF
>TRBJ1-2|NA|NA|TRBV5-4
TGTGCCAGCAGCTTGGGCGGACAGATTCCTTATGGCTACACCTTC
CASSLGGQIPYGYTF
>TRBJ2-5|NA|NA|TRBV5-6
TGTGCCAGCAGCTTGGGGCAGGGAGTGGAGACCCAGTACTTC
CASSLGQGVETQYF
>TRBJ1-3|NA|NA|TRBV4-1
TGCGCCAGCAGCCAAGATCAGAGGGCCACGAGCTCTGGAAACACCATATATTTT
CASSQDQRATSSGNTIYF
>TRBJ1-3|TRBD1|NA|TRBV19
TGTGCCAGTAGTATTTTCTCTATCACAGGGGGAAGCTCTGGAAACACCATATATTTT
CASSIFSITGGSSGNTIYF
>TRBJ1-5|NA|NA|TRBV19
TGTGCCAGTAGTCTGGGGGCCTTCAATCAGCCCCAGCATTTT
CASSLGAFNQPQHF
>TRBJ1-4|NA|NA|TRBV4-1
TGCGCCAGCAGCCAAGATAGGGCCCATCCTAATGAAAAACTGTTTTTT
CASSQDRAHPNEKLFF
>TRBJ1-1|TRBD1|once|TRBV9
TGTGCCAGCAGCGTAGTGGGGGACAGGCCTGGATCTGAAGCTTTCTTT
CASSVVGDRPGSEAFF
>TRBJ1-1|TRBD1|NA|TRBV28
TGTGCCAGCAGTTCACCTAATCTTGGACAGGGCGCTGAAGCTTTCTTT
CASSSPNLGQGAEAFF
>TRBJ2-2|NA|NA|TRBV5-4
TGTGCCAGCAGCTCGGGACTCCAGGCGGACACCGGGGAGCTGTTTTTT
CASSSGLQADTGELFF
>TRBJ1-5|TRBD1|few|TRBV19
TGTGCCAGTCTCCCGAGGGGGCGGAATCAGCCCCAGCATTTT
CASLPRGRNQPQHF